One sample yielded the 32 T cell receptor beta chains listed below, sequenced in a study of T-cell memory formation after mild COVID-19. TCRdb ran MiXCR on the 5' RACE reads and lists one entry per CDR3 protein. Of roughly 340,000 distinct CDR3 sequences in the sample, 20% to 25% were seen once. Sample: PBMCs or a T cell subset sorted from them (not recorded which). Receptor source: a man aged 18 to 30 who had mild COVID-19 (a few samples of this study predate the infection). Cell type and time point are not known.

This clonotype has only a few counts. The chain joins TRBV5-5 to TRBJ2-2; D is ambiguous. This CDR3 is built from 15 residues. The ends were cut back, 5 bases at V and 6 bases at J, with 17 bases in the middle. CDR1 and CDR2 (germline): SGHKS, YYEKEE (reference sequence). CDR3 sequence reads: CASSSRSWRAGELFF. As DNA, the CDR3 is TGTGCCAGCAGTTCCCGGTCGTGGCGAGCCGGGGAGCTGTTTTTT. The full variable domain, with the rest looked up from reference TRBV5-5 and TRBJ2-2, is DAGVTQSPTHLIKTRGQQVTLRCSPISGHKSVSWYQQVLGQGPQFIFQYYEKEERGRGNFPDRFSARQFPNYSSELNVNALLLGDSALYLCASSSRSWRAGELFFGEGSRLTVL.

The CDR3 sequence: CASSLGLSSLETQYF. The CDR3 nucleotides read TGTGCCAGCAGTTTAGGCCTGTCTAGTCTGGAGACCCAGTACTTC. This rearrangement joins TRBV27 to TRBJ2-5; the D is unclear. The germline gives CDR1 MNHEY, CDR2 SMNVEV (reference sequence). This CDR3 spans 15 amino acids. Between the trimmed V and J ends, which lost 2 bases and 5 bases, there was a span of 15 bases.

This clonotype was counted between two and nine times. The chain uses TRBV27 and TRBJ1-2; 7 bases agree with TRBD1. CDR1 and CDR2 from the germline V gene are MNHEY and SMNVEV (reference sequence). The V segment lost 5 bases and the J segment 4 bases; nucleotides outside the gene matches: 7. This CDR3 spans 14 amino acids. CDR3 coding DNA: TGTGCCAGCAGTCCCCGGGACAGAGCCTATGGCTACACCTTC. Residues: CASSPRDRAYGYTF.

The gene calls are TRBV6-4 and TRBJ2-3; possible D gene TRBD2, 5 bases. The CDR3 runs to 13 residues. V was shortened by 2 bases and J by 6 bases, with 9 bases between the two germline ends. In germline, CDR1 is MRHNA, CDR2 SNTAGT. In DNA form, the CDR3 reads TGTGCCAGCAGTGACAGCCCGGGGGATACGCAGTATTTT. Its translation: CASSDSPGDTQYF.

This clonotype occurred a few times. The rearrangement uses TRBV5-1 and TRBJ2-5; no firm D call. The CDR3 contains 13 residues. V was trimmed by 3 bases and J by 1 base, leaving 7 bases between them. Per germline, CDR1 SGHRS and CDR2 YFSETQ. CDR3 sequence: CASSWTPQETQYF. CDR3 sequence (DNA): TGCGCCAGCAGCTGGACCCCCCAAGAGACCCAGTACTTC.

The gene calls are TRBV24-1 and TRBJ1-1, with 8 bases lining up with TRBD1. CDR1 and CDR2 from the germline V gene are KGHDR and SFDVKD. CDR3 length: 15 amino acids. V gave up 3 bases and J gave up 0 bases; unmatched junction bases: 2. CDR3 DNA sequence: TGTGCCACCAGTGATGGACAGGGCATGAACACTGAAGCTTTCTTT. This gives the protein CATSDGQGMNTEAFF.

The chain has TRBV11-3 and TRBJ2-1, with 7 bases identical to TRBD1. Germline V gives CDR1 SGHNT, CDR2 YENEEA. J was trimmed by 10 bases and V by 5 bases; bases with no gene match: 8. The CDR3 is made up of 13 amino acids. Written as DNA, the CDR3 is TGTGCCAGCAGCGTCAACAGGGGTGGAGAGCAGTTCTTC. As protein: CASSVNRGGEQFF.

The chain uses TRBV24-1 and TRBJ2-3; tentative D call: TRBD2 (7 bases). Trimming took 10 bases from V and 6 from J, leaving 19 bases between them. The CDR3 totals 14 residues. CDR1 is KGHDR, CDR2 SFDVKD, per germline. CDR3 in DNA: TGTGCCACGAGCCGCGGGGGCTCGGGGGATACGCAGTATTTT. Its translation is CATSRGGSGDTQYF.

This clonotype was counted only a few times. The chain combines TRBV7-3 with TRBJ2-2; D uncertain. The CDR3 consists of 14 residues. The V gene's germline CDR1 is SGHTA and CDR2 FQGTGA. V shed 2 bases and J shed 5 bases, with 9 bases lying between them. The CDR3 region has the DNA TGTGCCAGCAGCTTATTAAGTGTAACCGGGGAGCTGTTTTTT. This gives the protein CASSLLSVTGELFF.

This clonotype was counted ten times or more. The chain is built from TRBV20-1 and TRBJ2-3; TRBD2 agrees at 10 bases. The CDR3 loop spans 14 amino acids. CDR1 is DFQATT, CDR2 SNEGSKA, per germline (reference sequence). V trimming: 0 bases; J trimming: 6 bases; junction bases outside the gene matches: 3. The CDR3: CSARDETSGDTQYF. The CDR3 region has the DNA TGCAGTGCTAGAGATGAGACTAGCGGGGATACGCAGTATTTT.

Many counts were recorded for this clonotype. This chain links TRBV4-2 with TRBJ2-1; 11 bases are shared with TRBD2. CDR3 length equals 16 residues. CDR1 is LGHNA, CDR2 YNFKEQ, per germline. Unmatched junction bases numbered 6, after V lost 4 bases and J lost 4 bases. CDR3 DNA sequence: TGTGCCAGCAGCCTTGAGACTAGCGGGGAATACAATGAGCAGTTCTTC. Translated, it gives CASSLETSGEYNEQFF.

The rearrangement links TRBV6-5 to TRBJ1-2; TRBD1 matches at 9 bases. Germline V lookup: CDR1 MNHEY, CDR2 SVGAGI. Trimming took 6 bases from V and 6 from J; bases not matched to a gene: 8. The CDR3 length is 14 residues. The CDR3 loop is CASRGDRALHGYTF. The CDR3 DNA reads as TGTGCCAGCAGAGGGGACAGGGCGCTTCATGGCTACACCTTC.

This rearrangement joins TRBV7-3 to TRBJ2-7; possible D gene TRBD2, 6 bases. The CDR3 sequence is 13 residues long. Germline values: CDR1 SGHTA, CDR2 FQGTGA. V was shortened by 5 bases and J by 5 bases, with 13 bases between the two germline ends. The CDR3: CASSPGGVNEQYF. The CDR3 DNA follows: TGTGCCAGCAGCCCCGGCGGGGTGAACGAGCAGTACTTC.

V gene TRBV19 combines with J gene TRBJ1-2, with D possibly matching TRBD1 (6 bases). The V gene's germline CDR1 is LNHDA and CDR2 SQIVND (reference sequence). V lost 3 bases and J 8 bases, leaving 19 bases between the germline ends. CDR3 length: 15 amino acids. CDR3 bases: TGTGCCAGTAGTATCACAGGGTCGAGGATCTACGGCTACACCTTC. This codes for CASSITGSRIYGYTF. Combining the CDR3 with reference TRBV19 and TRBJ1-2 gives the whole variable domain DGGITQSPKYLFRKEGQNVTLSCEQNLNHDAMYWYRQDPGQGLRLIYYSQIVNDFQKGDIAEGYSVSREKKESFPLTVTSAQKNPTAFYLCASSITGSRIYGYTFGSGTRLTVV.

The chain combines TRBV7-2 with TRBJ1-6; D gene uncertain. The V and J ends lost 5 bases and 4 bases respectively, with 21 bases between them. CDR1 is SGHTA and CDR2 is FQGNSA in the germline V gene. CDR3 length: 18 amino acids. DNA of the CDR3: TGTGCCAGCAGCAACCTCGGAACGGGGTCCATTTATAATTCACCCCTCCACTTT. Translated, it gives CASSNLGTGSIYNSPLHF.

The chain recombines TRBV7-2 with TRBJ1-2; D possibly corresponds to TRBD1 (5 bases). The CDR3 runs to 14 residues. From germline, CDR1 is SGHTA and CDR2 FQGNSA. Trimming stripped 5 bases from V and 8 bases from J, with 18 bases between. The CDR3 DNA reads TGTGCCAGCAGCCCCTTTTTGCCGGGACGCGGCTACACCTTC. Amino acid sequence: CASSPFLPGRGYTF.

This clonotype occurred a few times. This chain joins TRBV10-3 and TRBJ2-5, with D maybe TRBD2 (5 bases). The germline V gene has CDR1 ENHRY and CDR2 SYGVKD. Trimming cost V 0 bases and J 4 bases, with 9 bases left between them. The CDR3 runs 14 residues. For the CDR3, the DNA is TGTGCCATCAGTGAGTCCAGCGGTTCAGAGACCCAGTACTTC. Residues: CAISESSGSETQYF.

The chain combines TRBV4-1 with TRBJ2-7; D is ambiguous. The V and J ends lost 4 bases and 2 bases respectively, with 9 bases between them. The germline CDR1 and CDR2 sequences are MGHRA and YSYEKL. The CDR3 has 13 residues. The CDR3 bases are TGCGCCAGCAGCCGACCTGGCACCTACGAGCAGTACTTC. It yields the protein CASSRPGTYEQYF.

The chain employs TRBV10-3 and TRBJ2-3, with no clear D. Per germline, CDR1 ENHRY and CDR2 SYGVKD. The CDR3 length is 14 residues. V was cut by 3 bases and J by 6 bases, with 13 bases left in between. CDR3 residues: CAISDVSASDTQYF. The CDR3 DNA is TGTGCCATCAGTGATGTTTCGGCGTCGGATACGCAGTATTTT.

The gene calls are TRBV5-4 and TRBJ2-5, with D unclear. The V and J ends lost 0 bases and 4 bases respectively, with 7 bases between them. Germline-derived CDR1 and CDR2 are SGHNT and YYREEE (reference sequence). This CDR3 contains 13 residues. The chain's CDR3 is CASSLEDGETQYF. In DNA form, the CDR3 reads TGTGCCAGCAGCTTGGAGGATGGAGAGACCCAGTACTTC.

This clonotype came up a few times. The rearrangement joins TRBV29-1 to TRBJ2-1; unclear D gene. Germline CDR1 and CDR2: SQVTM and ANQGSEA. V lost 3 bases and J lost 0, with 6 bases in between. The CDR3 has 13 amino acids. The CDR3 sequence: CSVEMSSYNEQFF. The CDR3 DNA reads TGCAGCGTTGAGATGAGCTCCTACAATGAGCAGTTCTTC.

V and J are TRBV4-3 and TRBJ2-7; unclear D gene. Trimming took off 0 bases at V and 3 bases at J, with 12 bases between the two ends. The germline gives CDR1 LGHNA, CDR2 YSLEER. This CDR3 has 15 residues. The DNA for the CDR3 is TGCGCCAGCAGCCAAGAATTCGACACACGCTACGAGCAGTACGTC. It is translated as CASSQEFDTRYEQYV.

The chain joins TRBV5-1 to TRBJ2-5; no reliable D call. The germline V and J ends were trimmed by 2 bases and 3 bases, with 8 bases remaining between them. Germline CDR1 is SGHRS and CDR2 is YFSETQ. CDR3 length: 13 residues. CDR3 in amino acids: CASSFGVEETQYF. CDR3 bases: TGCGCCAGCAGCTTTGGGGTTGAAGAGACCCAGTACTTC.

In this sample, this clonotype turned up a few times. The V gene is TRBV5-1, the J gene TRBJ1-6; 8 bases fit TRBD1. The CDR3 contains 14 residues. The V segment lost 4 bases and the J segment 10 bases; nucleotides outside the gene matches: 7. The germline V gene encodes CDR1 SGHRS and CDR2 YFSETQ. The CDR3 DNA sequence: TGCGCCAGCAGCGTTCAGGGGGCCTCGTCACCCCTCCACTTT. This sequence encodes CASSVQGASSPLHF. Complete variable domain (other parts from reference TRBV5-1 and TRBJ1-6): KAGVTQTPRYLIKTRGQQVTLSCSPISGHRSVSWYQQTPGQGLQFLFEYFSETQRNKGNFPGRFSGRQFSNSRSEMNVSTLELGDSALYLCASSVQGASSPLHFGNGTRLTVT.

The chain carries TRBV10-3 and TRBJ2-3, with a possible D match to TRBD1 (5 bases). V was cut by 4 bases and J by 3 bases, with 11 bases left in between. The germline V gene encodes CDR1 ENHRY and CDR2 SYGVKD. This CDR3 is 14 amino acids long. The CDR3 bases are TGTGCCATCAGTGTGGGTGGGGCAACAGATACGCAGTATTTT. Protein: CAISVGGATDTQYF.

This clonotype occurred a few times. This rearrangement joins TRBV5-1 to TRBJ2-2; 12 nucleotides agree with TRBD2. Trimming at V came to 4 bases and at J to 5 bases, leaving 3 bases not matched to a gene. Looked up from germline, CDR1 is SGHRS and CDR2 is YFSETQ. The CDR3 sequence is 15 residues long. The CDR3 sequence: CASSGGLAGTGELFF. Here the CDR3 DNA reads TGCGCCAGCAGCGGGGGACTAGCGGGTACCGGGGAGCTGTTTTTT.

The genes are TRBV15 and TRBJ2-1; D is ambiguous. Trimming removed 1 base from V and 7 bases from J, with 11 bases in between. The CDR3 has 14 residues. Germline CDR1 is LNHNV and CDR2 is YYDKDF (reference sequence). The CDR3 bases are TGTGCCACCAGCAGAGGAGGCGACCTAAATGAGCAGTTCTTC. Its protein is CATSRGGDLNEQFF. Filled out from reference TRBV15 and TRBJ2-1, the complete variable domain reads DAMVIQNPRYQVTQFGKPVTLSCSQTLNHNVMYWYQQKSSQAPKLLFHYYDKDFNNEADTPDNFQSRRPNTSFCFLDIRSPGLGDTAMYLCATSRGGDLNEQFFGPGTRLTVL.

This clonotype was detected only a few times. The rearrangement joins TRBV10-3 to TRBJ1-2, with D maybe TRBD1 (6 bases). Germline values: CDR1 ENHRY, CDR2 SYGVKD. V shed 11 bases and J shed 4 bases, with 17 bases lying between them. The CDR3 runs 13 residues. The CDR3 spells CAVTSGALYGYTF. In DNA, the CDR3 is TGTGCCGTCACTTCAGGGGCGCTCTATGGCTACACCTTC.

This chain uses TRBV30 with TRBJ2-5; no clear D. V lost 0 bases and J lost 5, with 10 bases in between. CDR3 length: 13 amino acids. Germline assignment: CDR1 GTSNPN and CDR2 SVGIG (reference sequence). This CDR3 reads CAWSVRNWETQYF. In nucleotides, the CDR3 is TGTGCCTGGAGTGTCCGGAATTGGGAGACCCAGTACTTC.

This clonotype has only a few counts. The V gene is TRBV11-2, the J gene TRBJ1-2; 7 nucleotides agree with TRBD1. Germline V gives CDR1 SGHAT, CDR2 FQNNGV. CDR3 length: 14 amino acids. J lost 5 bases, V lost 7 bases, and 10 bases had no gene match. The CDR3, as DNA: TGTGCCAGCACGAGACCGGGACAGAAGTATGGCTACACCTTC. This sequence encodes CASTRPGQKYGYTF.

In its sample, this clonotype was seen a few times. V is TRBV4-1 and J is TRBJ1-1, with 8 bases identical to TRBD1. Losses at the gene ends were 8 bases for V and 0 bases for J; bases not matched to a gene: 20. This CDR3 spans 19 amino acids. Germline CDR1 MGHRA, CDR2 YSYEKL. In nucleotides, the CDR3 is TGCGCCAGCTACCCGTACCCCGTCCGGGACAGGAGACTGAACACTGAAGCTTTCTTT. This codes for CASYPYPVRDRRLNTEAFF.

The J gene is TRBJ2-7, the V gene TRBV7-9; tentatively, D is TRBD1 (5 bases). V was pared by 1 base and J by 7 bases, with 14 bases between. Germline assignment: CDR1 SEHNR and CDR2 FQNEAQ (reference sequence). There are 14 residues in the CDR3. CDR3 coding DNA: TGTGCCAGCAGCTTAGGGGCAGGGCCCGAGGAGCAGTACTTC. Translation: CASSLGAGPEEQYF.